This TCR beta chain emerged from a study of cytomegalovirus exposure and HLA in healthy donors. About the study: A subsequent analysis reported that the roughly 120 validation repertoires were produced on the same platform that had also been used for the 600 to 700 first-cohort repertoires.

The protocol was immunoSEQ multiplex PCR, while the TCRdb copy is restricted to in-frame clones and leaves out a portion. This sample yields more than 250,000 clones, of which about 92% are seen a single time; 3.1% belongs to the top ten. Germline CDR1 is KGHSH and CDR2 is LQKENI. The CDR3 is 14 amino acids. After removal of 5 bases from V and 5 bases from J, the junction contained 4 bases not matched to a gene. Points on this clone: The antigen is unknown.

Broader study findings: Testing in vitro showed a few CMV-associated chains specific for CMV antigens.

Source material: PBMCs. This chain uses TRBV18 with TRBJ2-2, with 8 nucleotides matching TRBD1. The TCR sequence derives from a woman aged 25 to 39 in good health and CMV-seronegative. The chain's CDR3 is CASSGQGRTGELFF. The DNA for the CDR3 is TGTGCCAGCTCAGGACAGGGACGAACCGGGGAGCTGTTTTTT.